A selection of T cell receptor beta chains follows, all from one sample in a study of cytomegalovirus exposure and HLA in healthy donors. Method: immunoSEQ multiplex PCR; TCRdb's copy keeps in-frame clones and lacks some. The table shows some 150,000 clones, with just over 85% occurring only once. The sample comprised PBMCs. The receptors stem from a human donor in good health. Both conserved end residues are part of each CDR3. The order of the fields is CDR3 DNA, CDR3 protein, D gene, J gene, V gene. D genes are given only for firm matches.

DNA: TGCGCCAGCAGCCAAGAGGGGACAGGGGGAGGAGAAAAACTGTTTTTT; CDR3: CASSQEGTGGGEKLFF; D: TRBD1; J: TRBJ1-4; V: TRBV4-3
DNA: TGTGCCAGCACCCCACCTGGACAGGTTAGCGGTGAGCAGTTCTTC; CDR3: CASTPPGQVSGEQFF; D: -; J: TRBJ2-1; V: TRBV7-2
DNA: TGTGCCAGCAGCTTAGATCCAGAATACTATGGCTACACCTTC; CDR3: CASSLDPEYYGYTF; D: -; J: TRBJ1-2; V: TRBV7-8
DNA: TGTGCCAGCTCTCGAGACAGGGGGCGTACAGATACGCAGTATTTT; CDR3: CASSRDRGRTDTQYF; D: TRBD1; J: TRBJ2-3; V: TRBV2
DNA: TGCGCCAGCAGCCTACGAGCCCGACAGTCCTACAATGAGCAGTTCTTC; CDR3: CASSLRARQSYNEQFF; D: -; J: TRBJ2-1; V: TRBV5-1
DNA: TGTGCCAGCAGCCCCGGGACTGGCCATTCTGGGGCCAACGTCCTGACTTTC; CDR3: CASSPGTGHSGANVLTF; D: -; J: TRBJ2-6; V: TRBV7-9
DNA: TGTGCCAGTAGGGGAGGAAATGGCTACACCTTC; CDR3: CASRGGNGYTF; D: -; J: TRBJ1-2; V: TRBV19
DNA: TGTGCTAGTGGTTTGGACCGGGAGCTCTATGGCTACACCTTC; CDR3: CASGLDRELYGYTF; D: -; J: TRBJ1-2; V: TRBV12-5
DNA: TGCGCCAGCAGCAGGGGTGAGGCAGATACGCAGTATTTT; CDR3: CASSRGEADTQYF; D: -; J: TRBJ2-3; V: TRBV5-1
DNA: TGCGCCAGCAGCAAGAGGACAGGGGGGGGTGAAAAACTGTTTTTT; CDR3: CASSKRTGGGEKLFF; D: TRBD1; J: TRBJ1-4; V: TRBV5-1
DNA: TGCGCCAGCAGCTATGAACCGGGACAGATGAACACTGAAGCTTTCTTT; CDR3: CASSYEPGQMNTEAFF; D: TRBD1; J: TRBJ1-1; V: TRBV5-1
DNA: TGTGCCAGCAGTGAAAGGGGACAGGGGCAGCGCCAGCCCCAGCATTTT; CDR3: CASSERGQGQRQPQHF; D: TRBD1; J: TRBJ1-5; V: TRBV2
DNA: TGTGCCAGCAGCTTATTAATGTCGTACAATGAGCAGTTCTTC; CDR3: CASSLLMSYNEQFF; D: -; J: TRBJ2-1; V: TRBV11-1
DNA: TGCGCCAGCAGCCAAGTTGCCCGACGGAGTCGGGATGAAAAACTGTTTTTT; CDR3: CASSQVARRSRDEKLFF; D: -; J: TRBJ1-4; V: TRBV4-1
DNA: TGCAGCGTCGTCGGACAGGGAGGCGGAGGCACCATATATTTT; CDR3: CSVVGQGGGGTIYF; D: TRBD1; J: TRBJ1-3; V: TRBV29-1
DNA: TGTGCCAGCAGCTTAGGCCCCCCGGGCGCAGGGGTGGGAGAGACCCAGTACTTC; CDR3: CASSLGPPGAGVGETQYF; D: -; J: TRBJ2-5; V: TRBV13
DNA: TGTGCCAGCAGCGCAGGGGTAAGGGACACCGGGGAGCTGTTTTTT; CDR3: CASSAGVRDTGELFF; D: -; J: TRBJ2-2; V: TRBV9
DNA: TGTGCCAGTTCCAATACAGCGGGCAACTATGGCTACACCTTC; CDR3: CASSNTAGNYGYTF; D: -; J: TRBJ1-2; V: TRBV19
DNA: TGTGCCAGCTCACCAAAATCAAGGGGGACTGAAGCTTTCTTT; CDR3: CASSPKSRGTEAFF; D: -; J: TRBJ1-1; V: TRBV18
DNA: TGTGCCAGTAGGACAAACACTGAAGCTTTCTTT; CDR3: CASRTNTEAFF; D: -; J: TRBJ1-1; V: TRBV19
DNA: TGTGCCAGCAGTTACTACAGGGGGGCTGAAGCTTTCTTT; CDR3: CASSYYRGAEAFF; D: TRBD1; J: TRBJ1-1; V: TRBV6-5
DNA: TGTGCCAGCAGCGTAGTGGACACCGACTACGAGCAGTACTTC; CDR3: CASSVVDTDYEQYF; D: -; J: TRBJ2-7; V: TRBV9
DNA: TGTGCCAGCAGCTTAGGGACACGAGACTACGAGCAGTACTTC; CDR3: CASSLGTRDYEQYF; D: -; J: TRBJ2-7; V: TRBV7-6
DNA: TGTGCCAGCAGTCCTTGGGGGGAAAGCAATCAGCCCCAGCATTTT; CDR3: CASSPWGESNQPQHF; D: -; J: TRBJ1-5; V: TRBV27
DNA: TGTGCCAGCAGCTTGATCCAGGGTCCTGTTCGAGAGCAGTACTTC; CDR3: CASSLIQGPVREQYF; D: -; J: TRBJ2-7; V: TRBV5-4
DNA: TGTGCCAGCAGTGAAGGTGGTCTAGCGGGAGACTCCTACAATGAGCAGTTCTTC; CDR3: CASSEGGLAGDSYNEQFF; D: TRBD2; J: TRBJ2-1; V: TRBV6-4
DNA: TGCAGCGTTGAAGATCGGGGGGGAAGGTTTGATGGCTACACCTTC; CDR3: CSVEDRGGRFDGYTF; D: -; J: TRBJ1-2; V: TRBV29-1
DNA: TGCGCCAGCAGCTTGGCCCCGGATACGCAGTATTTT; CDR3: CASSLAPDTQYF; D: -; J: TRBJ2-3; V: TRBV5-1
DNA: TGTGCCAGCACGTTATACAATGAGCAGTTCTTC; CDR3: CASTLYNEQFF; D: -; J: TRBJ2-1; V: TRBV6-1
DNA: TGTGCCAGCAGCGCTGGAGGGACAGGGGGATACGAGCAGTACTTC; CDR3: CASSAGGTGGYEQYF; D: TRBD1; J: TRBJ2-7; V: TRBV9
DNA: TGCGCCAGCAGCCTCGAAGAGGTGTTTAGACAGTCAGATACGCAGTATTTT; CDR3: CASSLEEVFRQSDTQYF; D: -; J: TRBJ2-3; V: TRBV4-1
DNA: TGCGCCAGCAGTGAATTGCCAGGGTATGCAGATACGCAGTATTTT; CDR3: CASSELPGYADTQYF; D: -; J: TRBJ2-3; V: TRBV10-1